This TCR beta chain was identified during a study of blood T cell repertoires in COVID-19. Study in general: Sample material is recorded as cDNA or gDNA derived from T cells, B-cell-depleted T cells, or PBMCs.

Sequencing used immunoSEQ multiplex PCR; TCRdb keeps in-frame clones, though not all of them. The data contain 300,000 to 400,000 clones, roughly 90% of them singletons. Trimming took 8 bases from V and 4 from J; bases not matched to a gene: 6. The CDR3 runs 13 residues. CDR1 and CDR2 from the germline V gene are MNHEY and SVGAGI. A Seattle source enrolled patients during active infection and followed them longitudinally. Sequencing was carried out using peripheral blood. The genes are TRBV6-5 and TRBJ1-2; 8 positions match TRBD1. The sequence derives from an older woman with COVID-19, enrolled during active disease. CDR3 nucleotides: TGTGCCAGCGGGGTAGGGACAGGCTATGGCTACACCTTC. Translated: CASGVGTGYGYTF.